This T cell receptor (beta chain) appears in the sequencing data of a study of radiotherapy plus CTLA-4 blockade in lung cancer. Study information: Objective responses occurred in about a sixth of patients; about 31% had disease control.

Points on this clone: Its antigen is not known.

Method: immunoSEQ multiplex PCR; TCRdb's copy keeps in-frame clones and lacks some. The sample holds 49,000 or so clones, around 76% seen once. Each patient with chemo-refractory metastatic non-small-cell lung cancer was treated with focal radiation plus CTLA-4 blockade using ipilimumab. Study-wide findings and caveats: Per reports, early blood T cell clone dynamics, plus interferon-beta, forecast response most strongly. Once radiotherapy plus ipilimumab had been given, TCR clones derived from tumor expanded in blood.

The source material was peripheral blood, sampled from a patient treated with radiotherapy plus ipilimumab. This TCR was sampled from a human donor with non-small cell lung cancer who had stable disease on radiotherapy plus ipilimumab.

This chain's CDR3 is CASSISLGAGNTEAFF. The CDR3 DNA reads as TGTGCCAGTAGTATAAGCTTGGGGGCAGGGAACACTGAAGCTTTCTTT. The V call is TRBV19, the J call TRBJ1-1; D is perhaps TRBD1 (6 bases). This CDR3 contains 16 residues. Germline CDR1 and CDR2: LNHDA and SQIVND (reference sequence). Trimming pared 2 bases from V and 1 base from J, leaving 14 bases between. The full variable domain, in which reference TRBV19 and TRBJ1-1 provide the parts outside the CDR3, is DGGITQSPKYLFRKEGQNVTLSCEQNLNHDAMYWYRQDPGQGLRLIYYSQIVNDFQKGDIAEGYSVSREKKESFPLTVTSAQKNPTAFYLCASSISLGAGNTEAFFGQGTRLTVV.